This is a list of T cell receptor beta chains from one sample in a study of low-dose radiotherapy and immunotherapy resistance in tumors. TCRdb analysed the reads with MiXCR anew, one entry per CDR3 protein. Of some 88,000 distinct CDR3 sequences in the sample, 8% to 10% were seen once. The sequencing here drew on PBMCs, taken before treatment. The receptors stem from a male donor with prostate cancer. Each CDR3 is given with its conserved first and last residue. The D gene is left open where the match is weak. Clone size is given for some rows only: seen once, a few or many times, or a class if the clone is expanded.

J: TRBJ2-1
length: 16
D: TRBD1
V: TRBV27
size: many
DNA: TGTGCCAGCAGTTTATCGTCACAGGGGGCGCATAATGAGCAGTTCTTC
CDR3: CASSLSSQGAHNEQFF

J: TRBJ1-3
length: 11
D: NA
V: TRBV28
size: NA
DNA: TGCTCATCAGGGGTTGGAAACACCATATATTTT
CDR3: CSSGVGNTIYF

J: TRBJ1-6
length: 13
D: TRBD1
V: TRBV20-1
size: many
DNA: TGCAGTGCTCGACAGGGGGTTAATTCACCCCTCCACTTT
CDR3: CSARQGVNSPLHF

J: TRBJ1-5
length: 14
D: NA
V: TRBV6-5
size: many
DNA: TGTGCCAGCAGTTACGGGGGGAGCAATCAGCCCCAGCATTTT
CDR3: CASSYGGSNQPQHF

J: TRBJ2-7
length: 17
D: TRBD2
V: TRBV6-8
size: many
DNA: TGTGCCACACGGCTCCGAGGGATCTTAGCGGGACCGGACGAGCAGTACTTC
CDR3: CATRLRGILAGPDEQYF

J: TRBJ1-4
length: 12
D: NA
V: TRBV4-2
size: many
DNA: TGTGCCAGCAGCCAGGAAGGGGTAGAACTGTTTTTT
CDR3: CASSQEGVELFF

J: TRBJ1-1
length: 13
D: NA
V: TRBV5-4
size: many
DNA: TGTGCCAGCAGCAAGGACGCCGGGACTGAAGCTTTCTTT
CDR3: CASSKDAGTEAFF

J: TRBJ2-2
length: 17
D: TRBD2
V: TRBV28
size: many
DNA: TGTGCCAGCAGCCCTATGCGGACTAGCGGGAGGACCGGGGAGCTGTTTTTT
CDR3: CASSPMRTSGRTGELFF

J: TRBJ2-7
length: 13
D: NA
V: TRBV6-2/TRBV6-3
size: many
DNA: TGTGCCAGCGACCTTCTCCAGGTATGCGAGCAGTACTTC
CDR3: CASDLLQVCEQYF

J: TRBJ2-2
length: 16
D: NA
V: TRBV28
size: many
DNA: TGTGCCAGCAGCCCTGGCGGAGGTCAGGATGCCGGGGAGCTGTTTTTT
CDR3: CASSPGGGQDAGELFF

J: TRBJ2-7
length: 13
D: TRBD2
V: TRBV20-1
size: many
DNA: TGCAGTGCTAGAGCTAGCGGGACCGGGGAGCAGTACTTC
CDR3: CSARASGTGEQYF

J: TRBJ1-4
length: 14
D: TRBD1
V: TRBV29-1
size: many
DNA: TGCAGCGTGACCTCCGGGACAGGGAATGAAAAACTGTTTTTT
CDR3: CSVTSGTGNEKLFF

J: TRBJ2-1
length: 13
D: NA
V: TRBV6-5
size: many
DNA: TGTGCCAGCAGACGGGGGTCCTACAATGAGCAGTTCTTC
CDR3: CASRRGSYNEQFF

J: TRBJ2-4
length: 13
D: NA
V: TRBV7-2
size: many
DNA: TGTGCCAGCAGCTTACCCCTAGAAAACATTCAGTACTTC
CDR3: CASSLPLENIQYF

J: TRBJ2-3
length: 14
D: NA
V: TRBV27
size: many
DNA: TGTGCCAGCAGTTGGGACCATAAAGCAGATACGCAGTATTTT
CDR3: CASSWDHKADTQYF

J: TRBJ2-5
length: 15
D: TRBD2
V: TRBV28
size: many
DNA: TGTGCCAGCAGTTTACAACGACTAGCGAAAGAGACCCAGTACTTC
CDR3: CASSLQRLAKETQYF

J: TRBJ2-1
length: 15
D: TRBD2
V: TRBV10-3
size: many
DNA: TGTGCCATCAGTGAGTCTGGCGGGAGCTTCAATGAGCAGTTCTTC
CDR3: CAISESGGSFNEQFF

J: TRBJ2-1
length: 16
D: NA
V: TRBV9
size: many
DNA: TGTGCCAGCAGCCCTCCTGGCACGGACACCTACAATGAGCAGTTCTTC
CDR3: CASSPPGTDTYNEQFF

J: TRBJ2-3
length: 15
D: NA
V: TRBV19
size: many
DNA: TGTGCCAGTAGGAAGGGACCAACCTACACAGATACGCAGTATTTT
CDR3: CASRKGPTYTDTQYF

J: TRBJ1-1
length: 15
D: TRBD1
V: TRBV28
size: many
DNA: TGTGCCAGCGCTGGGACAGGGGGCTTTGGCACTGAAGCTTTCTTT
CDR3: CASAGTGGFGTEAFF

J: TRBJ2-2
length: 17
D: NA
V: TRBV5-1
size: many
DNA: TGCGCCAGCAGCTTGGGGGGTCTAGTGGCGAACACCGGGGAGCTGTTTTTT
CDR3: CASSLGGLVANTGELFF

J: TRBJ1-1
length: 12
D: NA
V: TRBV2
size: many
DNA: TGTGCCAGCAGTGACGCAGGGTTCGAAGCTTTCTTT
CDR3: CASSDAGFEAFF

J: TRBJ2-7
length: 14
D: TRBD1
V: TRBV7-2
size: many
DNA: TGTGCCAGCAGCCTGGGACAGATATCATCCGAGCAGTACTTC
CDR3: CASSLGQISSEQYF

J: TRBJ2-7
length: 14
D: NA
V: TRBV14
size: many
DNA: TGTGCCAGCAGCCCCCCAGGCATCTCCTACGAGCAGTACTTC
CDR3: CASSPPGISYEQYF

J: TRBJ2-5
length: 17
D: NA
V: TRBV4-3
size: many
DNA: TGCGCCAGCAGCCAAGATTTAGCTGCGGGGAACCAAGAGACCCAGTACTTC
CDR3: CASSQDLAAGNQETQYF

J: TRBJ2-2
length: 14
D: NA
V: TRBV9
size: many
DNA: TGTGCCAGCAGCTCCACCGGGGGCGTCGGGGAGCTGTTTTTT
CDR3: CASSSTGGVGELFF

J: TRBJ2-2
length: 17
D: TRBD2
V: TRBV28
size: many
DNA: TGTGCCAGCACCCTTTCACCGGGACTAGGAAGGTCCGGGGAGCTGTTTTTT
CDR3: CASTLSPGLGRSGELFF

J: TRBJ2-1
length: 10
D: NA
V: TRBV29-1
size: many
DNA: TGCAGCGTAGCCTACAATGAGCAGTTCTTC
CDR3: CSVAYNEQFF

J: TRBJ1-1
length: 15
D: NA
V: TRBV6-1
size: many
DNA: TGTGCCAGCAGTGAAGTCGTAGGAAGGGGAGACGAAGCTTTCTTT
CDR3: CASSEVVGRGDEAFF

J: TRBJ2-5
length: 14
D: NA
V: TRBV11-2
size: many
DNA: TGTGCCAGCAGCTTAGGTGCAAGGTCGGAGACCCAGTACTTC
CDR3: CASSLGARSETQYF

J: TRBJ2-7
length: 15
D: NA
V: TRBV4-3
size: many
DNA: TGCGCCAGCAGCCAAGCTGTCGGAAGTTCCTACGAGCAGTACTTC
CDR3: CASSQAVGSSYEQYF

J: TRBJ2-5
length: 16
D: NA
V: TRBV11-2
size: many
DNA: TGTGCCAGCAGCTTAGGGGTGCCGAAGTCTCAAGAGACCCAGTACTTC
CDR3: CASSLGVPKSQETQYF

J: TRBJ2-6
length: 15
D: NA
V: TRBV14
size: few
DNA: TGTGCCAGCAGCGCACAGGGATCCGGGGCCAACGTCCTGACTTTC
CDR3: CASSAQGSGANVLTF

J: TRBJ2-1
length: 17
D: NA
V: TRBV2
size: many
DNA: TGTGCCAGCAGTGCCAATTGGGCCCAGAGCTCCTACAATGAGCAGTTCTTC
CDR3: CASSANWAQSSYNEQFF

J: TRBJ2-2
length: 14
D: NA
V: TRBV2
size: many
DNA: TGTGCCAGCCGTGGGGGAGCGGACACCGGGGAGCTGTTTTTT
CDR3: CASRGGADTGELFF

J: TRBJ2-7
length: 13
D: NA
V: TRBV18
size: many
DNA: TGTGCCAGCTCACCCAGCAGGGTAAGCGAGCAGTACTTC
CDR3: CASSPSRVSEQYF

J: TRBJ2-2
length: 15
D: TRBD2
V: TRBV14
size: many
DNA: TGTGCCAGCAGCGAGGGACTAGCGGGAGTTGGGGAGCTGTTTTTT
CDR3: CASSEGLAGVGELFF

J: TRBJ1-5
length: 15
D: NA
V: TRBV6-5
size: many
DNA: TGTGCCAGCAGGAGGACAGAGAATAGCAATCAGCCCCAGCATTTT
CDR3: CASRRTENSNQPQHF

J: TRBJ2-1
length: 17
D: NA
V: TRBV4-3
size: many
DNA: TGCGCCAGCAGCCAACAAGGGTTCGGGTACTCCTACAATGAGCAGTTCTTC
CDR3: CASSQQGFGYSYNEQFF

J: TRBJ2-1
length: 15
D: TRBD2
V: TRBV11-1
size: NA
DNA: TGTGCCAGCAGCGGTAGCGGGAGCAGGTTAAATGAGCAGTTCTTC
CDR3: CASSGSGSRLNEQFF

J: TRBJ1-2
length: 14
D: NA
V: TRBV12-3/TRBV12-4
size: many
DNA: TGTGCCAGCAGGCTGGCGGGCTTGACTTATGGCTACACCTTC
CDR3: CASRLAGLTYGYTF

J: TRBJ2-1
length: 13
D: NA
V: TRBV7-3
size: many
DNA: TGTGCCAGCAGCTCTTATTTTAACAATGAGCAGTTCTTC
CDR3: CASSSYFNNEQFF

J: TRBJ2-5
length: 18
D: TRBD1
V: TRBV3-1
size: many
DNA: TGTGCCAGCAGCCAAGCCGATTACCCGGGACAGACACAAGAGACCCAGTACTTC
CDR3: CASSQADYPGQTQETQYF

J: TRBJ2-5
length: 20
D: TRBD2
V: TRBV6-1
size: many
DNA: TGTGCCAGCAGTGAATTACCCCCCGGGACTAGCGGGAGTTCCCAAGAGACCCAGTACTTC
CDR3: CASSELPPGTSGSSQETQYF

J: TRBJ1-2
length: 14
D: TRBD1
V: TRBV6-1
size: many
DNA: TGTGCCAGCAGTGAGACAGGGGTTCAGTATGGCTACACCTTC
CDR3: CASSETGVQYGYTF

J: TRBJ2-5
length: 14
D: NA
V: TRBV3-1
size: many
DNA: TGTGCCAGCAGCCAAGATCCCGCCCCCGCGGCCCAGTACTTC
CDR3: CASSQDPAPAAQYF

J: TRBJ2-1
length: 15
D: TRBD2
V: TRBV7-3
size: NA
DNA: TGTGCCAGCAGCCAAACTAGCGGGAACTACAATGAGCAGTTCTTC
CDR3: CASSQTSGNYNEQFF

J: TRBJ2-5
length: 16
D: TRBD2
V: TRBV28
size: medium-sized
DNA: TGTGCCAGCAGTTTATCTAGCGGGAGGAGGGCAGAGACCCAGTACTTC
CDR3: CASSLSSGRRAETQYF

J: TRBJ2-3
length: 15
D: NA
V: TRBV7-9
size: many
DNA: TGTGCCAGCAGCCCTCTTGTTGTAGGGTCAGATACGCAGTATTTT
CDR3: CASSPLVVGSDTQYF

J: TRBJ2-3
length: 12
D: NA
V: TRBV12-3/TRBV12-4
size: many
DNA: TGTGCCAGCAGCCTTCCCGTGGATACGCAGTATTTT
CDR3: CASSLPVDTQYF

J: TRBJ1-1
length: 12
D: NA
V: TRBV28
size: many
DNA: TGTGCCAGCACCTTGAGTAGCACTGAAGCTTTCTTT
CDR3: CASTLSSTEAFF

J: TRBJ1-5
length: 15
D: TRBD1
V: TRBV6-5
size: many
DNA: TGTGCCAGCACCTCGGGACAGGGGATCAATCAGCCCCAGCATTTT
CDR3: CASTSGQGINQPQHF

J: TRBJ2-5
length: 15
D: TRBD2
V: TRBV28
size: many
DNA: TGTGCCAGCAGACTCGATCCTGCTAGCGGGGGGACCCAGTACTTC
CDR3: CASRLDPASGGTQYF

J: TRBJ2-7
length: 13
D: NA
V: TRBV12-3/TRBV12-4
size: many
DNA: TGTGCCAGCAGTTCAGGGGAATCCTACGAGCAGTACTTC
CDR3: CASSSGESYEQYF

J: TRBJ2-2
length: 16
D: TRBD2
V: TRBV5-1
size: many
DNA: TGTGCCAGCAGCTTACTAGCGGGAGGAAACACCGGGGAGCTGTTTTTT
CDR3: CASSLLAGGNTGELFF

J: TRBJ2-3
length: 16
D: NA
V: TRBV12-3/TRBV12-4
size: many
DNA: TGTGCCAGCAGCCCGATGAGTGCGATAAGCACAGATACGCAGTATTTT
CDR3: CASSPMSAISTDTQYF

J: TRBJ2-7
length: 13
D: NA
V: TRBV4-1
size: many
DNA: TGCGCCAGCAGCCAAGAAATGGATTACGAGCAGTACTTC
CDR3: CASSQEMDYEQYF

J: TRBJ2-1
length: 16
D: TRBD2
V: TRBV5-1
size: many
DNA: TGCGCCAGCAGCTTGGACTACGGACTAGCGGGAGGAGGGCAGTTCTTC
CDR3: CASSLDYGLAGGGQFF

J: TRBJ1-2
length: 13
D: NA
V: TRBV18
size: many
DNA: TGTGCCAGCTCACCAAACAGGGACTATGGCTACACCTTC
CDR3: CASSPNRDYGYTF

J: TRBJ2-1
length: 14
D: TRBD2
V: TRBV6-5
size: many
DNA: TGTGCCAGCACCCAGGGACTAGCGGGCAATGAGCAGTTCTTC
CDR3: CASTQGLAGNEQFF